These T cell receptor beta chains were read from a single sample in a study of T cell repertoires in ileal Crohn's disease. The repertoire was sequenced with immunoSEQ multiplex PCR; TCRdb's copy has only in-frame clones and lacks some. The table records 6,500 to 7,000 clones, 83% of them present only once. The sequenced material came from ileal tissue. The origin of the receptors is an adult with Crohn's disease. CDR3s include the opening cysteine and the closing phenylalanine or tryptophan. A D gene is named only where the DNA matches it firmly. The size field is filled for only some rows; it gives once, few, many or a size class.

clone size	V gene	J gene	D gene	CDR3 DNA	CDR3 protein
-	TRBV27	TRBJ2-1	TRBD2	TGTGCCAGCAGTTTATCGATGGAGGCTAGCGGGTACAATGAGCAGTTCTTC	CASSLSMEASGYNEQFF
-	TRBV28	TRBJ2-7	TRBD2	TGTGCCAGCAGTTTCAGGGGACTAGCTGCCAACGAGCAGTACTTC	CASSFRGLAANEQYF
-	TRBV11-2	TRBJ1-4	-	TGTGCCAGCAGCTTAGTGGGGGGGGGACGAAGGGGTGAAAAACTGTTTTTT	CASSLVGGGRRGEKLFF
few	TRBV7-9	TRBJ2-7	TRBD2	TGTGCCAGCAGTCGTACTAGCGGGTTACCTTTCGAGCAGTACTTC	CASSRTSGLPFEQYF
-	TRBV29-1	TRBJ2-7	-	TGCAGCGTAAATTATCGGGACAAAGCCTACGAGCAGTACTTC	CSVNYRDKAYEQYF
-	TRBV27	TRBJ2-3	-	TGTGCCAGCATGAGGGCAGATACGCAGTATTTT	CASMRADTQYF
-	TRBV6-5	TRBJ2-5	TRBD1	TGTGCCAGCAGGAGTCAGGACAGGCAGTACTTC	CASRSQDRQYF
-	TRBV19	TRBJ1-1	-	TGTGCCAGTAGTCCCCGGGGGGCGCGTACTAACACTGAAGCTTTCTTT	CASSPRGARTNTEAFF
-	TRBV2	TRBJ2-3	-	TGTGCCAGCAAGGATATACAGGATACAGATACGCAGTATTTT	CASKDIQDTDTQYF
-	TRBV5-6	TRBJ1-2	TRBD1	TGTGCCAGCAGAGAGCTAGGACAGGGGGCCACCGACGGCTACACCTTC	CASRELGQGATDGYTF
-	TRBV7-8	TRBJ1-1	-	TGTGCCAGCAGCTGGGAGGGGACCATGAACACTGAAGCTTTCTTT	CASSWEGTMNTEAFF
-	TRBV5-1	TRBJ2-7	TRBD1	TGCGCCAGCCGGGACAGCAATTACGAGCAGTACTTC	CASRDSNYEQYF
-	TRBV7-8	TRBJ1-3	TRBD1	TGTGCCAGCAGTCGGGGACAGGGTGTATCCGGAAACACCATATATTTT	CASSRGQGVSGNTIYF
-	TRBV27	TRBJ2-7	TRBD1	TGTGCCAGCAGTAAGCGGGACAGGGGTCAAGACGAGCAGTACTTC	CASSKRDRGQDEQYF
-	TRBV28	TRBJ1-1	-	TGTGCCAGCAGTTTATGGGGGGCGAACACTGAAGCTTTCTTT	CASSLWGANTEAFF
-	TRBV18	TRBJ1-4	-	TGTGCCAGCTCGTCAAATAACCTCCCCACGAGTAATGAAAAACTGTTTTTT	CASSSNNLPTSNEKLFF
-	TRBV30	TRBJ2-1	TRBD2	TGTGCCTGGAGCCTAGGACTAGCGGGAGCTCCCCACAATGAGCAGTTCTTC	CAWSLGLAGAPHNEQFF
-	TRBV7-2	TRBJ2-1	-	TGTGCCAGCAGCCCCTACTTATACAATGAGCAGTTCTTC	CASSPYLYNEQFF
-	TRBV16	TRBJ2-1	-	TGTGCCAGCAGCCAACGGCCAGCGGGTATAGCGAATGAGCAGTTCTTC	CASSQRPAGIANEQFF
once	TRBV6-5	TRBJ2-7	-	TGTGCCAGCAGTTACTCTACAGGGGAGGCCGAGCAGTACTTC	CASSYSTGEAEQYF
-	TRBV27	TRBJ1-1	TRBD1	TGTGCCAGCAGTTTGGGACAGACGTATGAAGCTTTCTTT	CASSLGQTYEAFF
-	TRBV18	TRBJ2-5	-	TGTGCCAGCTCACCAGGGGCCCAAGAGACCCAGTACTTC	CASSPGAQETQYF
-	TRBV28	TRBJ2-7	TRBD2	TGTGCCACCCGGGGGGGCTTTAGGGAGCAGTACTTC	CATRGGFREQYF
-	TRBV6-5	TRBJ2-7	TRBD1	TGTGCCAGCAGCACCCGAGGGGGCGCCTACGAGCAGTACTTC	CASSTRGGAYEQYF
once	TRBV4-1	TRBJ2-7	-	TGCGCCAGCAGCCAAAGAAGCAGGCTTCACTCCTACGAGCAGTACTTC	CASSQRSRLHSYEQYF
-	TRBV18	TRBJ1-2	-	TGTGCCAGCTCACCACCGGCGGGGGCGCTTCTTGGCTACACCTTC	CASSPPAGALLGYTF
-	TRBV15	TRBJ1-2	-	TGTGCCACCACTCCAACAGCTAACTATGGCTACACCTTC	CATTPTANYGYTF
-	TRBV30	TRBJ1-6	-	TGTGCCTGGAGTTTACTCGACAGAGATAATTCACCCCTCCACTTT	CAWSLLDRDNSPLHF
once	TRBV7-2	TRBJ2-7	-	TGTGCCAGCAGCTCTTACTCCGACTACGAGCAGTACTTC	CASSSYSDYEQYF
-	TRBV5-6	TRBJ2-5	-	TGTGCCAGCAGCTTCCAGAGTAGCGGACAAGAGACCCAGTACTTC	CASSFQSSGQETQYF
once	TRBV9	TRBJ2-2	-	TGTGCCAGCAGCGCACAACAGGGCGGGGAGCTGTTTTTT	CASSAQQGGELFF
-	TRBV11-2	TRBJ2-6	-	TGTGCCAGCAGCTTAGGGCAGTCTGGGGCCAACGTCCTGACTTTC	CASSLGQSGANVLTF
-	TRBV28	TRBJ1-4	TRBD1	TGTGCCAGCAGGACGGGACAGGGTAGAGGTTTTGTCACTAATGAAAAACTGTTTTTT	CASRTGQGRGFVTNEKLFF
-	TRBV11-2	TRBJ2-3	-	TGTGCCAGCAGCTTAGATCCCGGGGGGCGCCGCGACCCGTATTTT	CASSLDPGGRRDPYF
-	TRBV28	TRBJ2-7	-	TGTGCCAGCACTGATGGCAGCTCCTACGAGCAGTACTTC	CASTDGSSYEQYF
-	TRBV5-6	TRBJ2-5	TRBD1	TGTGCCAGCAGCTTGGGGACAGGGGTGAGAACCCAGTACTTC	CASSLGTGVRTQYF
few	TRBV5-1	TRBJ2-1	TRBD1	TGCGCCAGCATGAACAGGGGGGTCTACAATGAGCAGTTCTTC	CASMNRGVYNEQFF
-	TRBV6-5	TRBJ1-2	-	TGTGCCAGCAGTCAAGAGATGAGGGTCGCCTATGGCTACACCTTC	CASSQEMRVAYGYTF
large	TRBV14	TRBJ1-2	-	TGTGCCAGCAGCCAAGGCGTGAGAGGCTACACCTTC	CASSQGVRGYTF
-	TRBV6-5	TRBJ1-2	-	TGTGCCAGCAGACCCGGACAGATCTATGGCTACACCTTC	CASRPGQIYGYTF
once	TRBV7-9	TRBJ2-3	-	TGTGCCAGCAGCCCCGAGAGCACAGATACGCAGTATTTT	CASSPESTDTQYF
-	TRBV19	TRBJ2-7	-	TGTGCCAGTAGTCGCAGCTCAGCGGGTGGCGAGCAGTACTTC	CASSRSSAGGEQYF
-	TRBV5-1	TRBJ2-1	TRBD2	TGCGCCAGCAGCCCCCGGACTAGCGGGAGGGTTTACAATGAGCAGTTCTTC	CASSPRTSGRVYNEQFF
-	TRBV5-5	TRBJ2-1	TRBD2	TGTGCCAGCAGCTTTAAAGCGGGAGGGGGTAGCAATGAGCAGTTCTTC	CASSFKAGGGSNEQFF
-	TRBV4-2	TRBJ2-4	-	TGTGCCAGCAGCCAAGCCGCGGGAATAGCCAAAAACATTCAGTACTTC	CASSQAAGIAKNIQYF
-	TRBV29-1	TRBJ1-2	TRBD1	TGCAGCGCTAGGACAGGGGGTCACTATGGCTACACCTTC	CSARTGGHYGYTF
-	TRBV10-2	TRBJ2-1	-	TGCGCCAGCAGTGAGGCGATCAATGAGCAGTTCTTC	CASSEAINEQFF
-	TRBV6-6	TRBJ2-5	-	TGTGCCAGCAGTTATGGCGGGGAACAAGAGACCCAGTACTTC	CASSYGGEQETQYF
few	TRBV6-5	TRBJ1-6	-	TGTGCCAGCAGTTACCGATCGGGGTCACCCCTCCACTTT	CASSYRSGSPLHF
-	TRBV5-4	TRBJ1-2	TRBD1	TGTGCCAGCAGCATTGACAGGGGGACCAATGGCTACACCTTC	CASSIDRGTNGYTF
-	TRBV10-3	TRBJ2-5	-	TGTGCCATCAGTGAGTCGGCGGGAGAGACCCAGTACTTC	CAISESAGETQYF